This entry lists 8 T cell receptor beta chains sequenced from one sample in a study of blood T cell repertoires in COVID-19. Generated by immunoSEQ multiplex PCR, the TCRdb table keeps only in-frame clones and is missing some. The repertoire consists of hundreds of thousands of clones, with 90% to 95% occurring once and the leading ten covering roughly 3.5%. Sequencing input: peripheral blood. Source of these receptors: a woman younger than 35 who had recovered from COVID-19.

The CDR3 region has the DNA TGTGCCAGTAGTACCGCGGGCACAGGGAACTATGGCTACACCTTC. This codes for CASSTAGTGNYGYTF. This rearrangement joins TRBV19 to TRBJ1-2; possible D gene TRBD1, 6 bases. The CDR3 is 15 amino acids. Trimming removed 4 bases at V and 2 bases at J, with 14 bases between. Germline V gene data show CDR1 as LNHDA and CDR2 as SQIVND (reference sequence).

The chain carries TRBV29-1 and TRBJ1-2; no clear D. The germline V gene encodes CDR1 SQVTM and CDR2 ANQGSEA. The CDR3 has 13 amino acids. V was shortened by 4 bases and J by 1 base, with 10 bases between the two germline ends. CDR3 nucleotide sequence: TGCAGCGTTGGGCGCGGGGATAACTATGGCTACACCTTC. Translating gives CSVGRGDNYGYTF.

This chain uses TRBV11-2 with TRBJ2-7, with 11 bases identical to TRBD2. The CDR3 contains 15 residues. After removal of 6 bases from V and 5 bases from J, the junction contained 9 bases not matched to a gene. The V gene's germline CDR1 is SGHAT and CDR2 FQNNGV. In DNA, the CDR3 is TGTGCCAGCAGTACAACTAGCGGGAGCGTCCACGAGCAGTACGTC. The encoded protein is CASSTTSGSVHEQYV.

The V and J genes are TRBV27 and TRBJ2-1; 14 bases are a match to TRBD2. CDR1 and CDR2 (germline): MNHEY, SMNVEV (reference sequence). This CDR3 has 17 residues. The V gene end was trimmed by 4 bases and the J gene end by 4 bases; junction bases not matched to a gene: 6. As DNA, the CDR3 is TGTGCCAGCAGTTCGCATTGGACTAGCGGGGGGTACAATGAGCAGTTCTTC. It codes for CASSSHWTSGGYNEQFF.

The V call is TRBV6-5, the J call TRBJ2-7, with TRBD1 matching 7 bases. J was trimmed by 3 bases and V by 6 bases; bases with no gene match: 5. The CDR3 covers 13 residues. Germline V gene data show CDR1 as MNHEY and CDR2 as SVGAGI. Written as DNA, the CDR3 is TGTGCCAGCAGACCCCGGGACAGCTACGAGCAGTACGTC. It is translated as CASRPRDSYEQYV.

J is TRBJ2-1 and V is TRBV30; 9 bases line up with TRBD2. This CDR3 contains 14 residues. After removal of 4 bases from V and 5 bases from J, the junction contained 6 bases not matched to a gene. Germline V gene data show CDR1 as GTSNPN and CDR2 as SVGIG (reference sequence). CDR3: CAWTSGMIDNEQFF. CDR3 nucleotide sequence: TGTGCCTGGACTAGCGGGATGATCGACAATGAGCAGTTCTTC.

The gene calls are TRBV3-1 (or the pseudogene TRBV3-2) and TRBJ2-7; TRBD2 matches at 9 bases. Per germline, CDR1 LGHDT and CDR2 YNNKEL (reference sequence). The CDR3 covers 14 residues. Trimming removed 1 base from V and 13 bases from J; junction bases left unmatched: 11. CDR3 in DNA: TGTGCCAGCAGCCAAGGGCTAGCGGGATCCCCGCGATACGTC. Residues: CASSQGLAGSPRYV.

This chain joins TRBV9 and TRBJ1-3; no clear D. The CDR3 spans 16 residues. Germline V gene sequence: CDR1 SGDLS, CDR2 YYNGEE. V was trimmed by 0 bases and J by 0 bases, leaving 10 bases between them. The CDR3 here is CASSVVSETSGNTIYF. The CDR3 nucleotides are TGTGCCAGCAGCGTAGTGTCGGAGACCTCTGGAAACACCATATATTTT.